Listed below are T cell receptor beta chains from one sample, sequenced in a study of OX40 agonist ivuxolimab in advanced cancers. Assay: immunoSEQ multiplex PCR; the TCRdb copy retains only in-frame clones and omits some. This sample has some 95,000 clones; about 90% occur once, and the top ten carry 0.51%. The sample was CD4+ or CD8+ T cells sorted from blood, taken in a trial of the OX40 agonist ivuxolimab. Receptors originate from an adult with an advanced solid tumor such as melanoma, head and neck, liver or kidney cancer. Each CDR3 is given with its conserved first and last residue. Each record gives: J gene, clone size, V gene, D gene, CDR3 DNA, CDR3 protein. The D gene is left open where the match is weak. Expanded clones get a size class; other rows say once, few or many, or leave the size out.

j_gene: TRBJ1-5; abundance: -; v_gene: TRBV19; d_gene: -; CDR3nt: TGTGCCAGTAGTTACGGTGGGGGGTCTCAGCCCCAGCATTTT; CDR3aa: CASSYGGGSQPQHF
j_gene: TRBJ1-1; abundance: -; v_gene: TRBV2; d_gene: -; CDR3nt: TGTGCCAGCAGCCGTCACACGAGCACAAACACTGAAGCTTTCTTT; CDR3aa: CASSRHTSTNTEAFF
j_gene: TRBJ1-3; abundance: -; v_gene: TRBV5-1; d_gene: -; CDR3nt: TGCGCCAGCAGCTTGGGAGGGGCAGGTGGAAACACCATATATTTT; CDR3aa: CASSLGGAGGNTIYF
j_gene: TRBJ1-3; abundance: -; v_gene: TRBV5-1; d_gene: -; CDR3nt: TGCGCCAGCAGCTCCCGGCCTGGGTCCGGGTTATCTGGAAACACCATATATTTT; CDR3aa: CASSSRPGSGLSGNTIYF
j_gene: TRBJ2-1; abundance: -; v_gene: TRBV11-2; d_gene: TRBD2; CDR3nt: TGTGCCAGCAGCTCCAAACTAGCGGGAGAAGGGGAGCAGTTCTTC; CDR3aa: CASSSKLAGEGEQFF
j_gene: TRBJ1-1; abundance: once; v_gene: TRBV6-1; d_gene: -; CDR3nt: TGTGCCAGCAGCCTTGGGGGGGACACTGAAGCTTTCTTT; CDR3aa: CASSLGGDTEAFF
j_gene: TRBJ2-5; abundance: -; v_gene: TRBV5-3; d_gene: -; CDR3nt: TGTGCCAGAAGCAGTGTCGGGCAGTGGAAGGAGACCCAGTACTTC; CDR3aa: CARSSVGQWKETQYF
j_gene: TRBJ2-1; abundance: -; v_gene: TRBV6-6; d_gene: -; CDR3nt: TGTGCCAGCGGGGGGGCCGACAATGAGCAGTTCTTC; CDR3aa: CASGGADNEQFF
j_gene: TRBJ1-2; abundance: -; v_gene: TRBV5-4; d_gene: -; CDR3nt: TGTGCCAGCAGGGTTTTTGGTAGGGATTATGGCTACACCTTC; CDR3aa: CASRVFGRDYGYTF
j_gene: TRBJ1-6; abundance: -; v_gene: TRBV18; d_gene: TRBD1; CDR3nt: TGTGCCAGCTCACTAGTCCGGGACAGGGATTCACCCCTCCACTTT; CDR3aa: CASSLVRDRDSPLHF
j_gene: TRBJ2-1; abundance: few; v_gene: TRBV4-1; d_gene: TRBD2; CDR3nt: TGCGCCAGCAGCCAAACGGCTAGCGGGGGGTATAATGAGCAGTTCTTC; CDR3aa: CASSQTASGGYNEQFF
j_gene: TRBJ2-3; abundance: -; v_gene: TRBV11-2; d_gene: -; CDR3nt: TGTGCCAGCAGGTTGACGGTCAGCACAGATACGCAGTATTTT; CDR3aa: CASRLTVSTDTQYF
j_gene: TRBJ2-1; abundance: -; v_gene: TRBV10-3; d_gene: TRBD2; CDR3nt: TGTGCCATCAGCCCTAGCGGGGGGGTGAACAATGAGCAGTTCTTC; CDR3aa: CAISPSGGVNNEQFF
j_gene: TRBJ2-7; abundance: -; v_gene: TRBV19; d_gene: TRBD2; CDR3nt: TGTGCCAGTACCCTTGGGGGCGGGGGGGGACCCTACGAGCAGTACTTC; CDR3aa: CASTLGGGGGPYEQYF
j_gene: TRBJ1-2; abundance: -; v_gene: TRBV6-5; d_gene: TRBD1; CDR3nt: TGTGCCAGCAGCCCCAGGGACAGCGAAGCTGGGACCTACACCTTC; CDR3aa: CASSPRDSEAGTYTF
j_gene: TRBJ2-2; abundance: -; v_gene: TRBV7-9; d_gene: TRBD2; CDR3nt: TGTGCCAGCAGCTTAAGTGGGACTAGCGACGGGCCCGGGGAGCTGTTTTTT; CDR3aa: CASSLSGTSDGPGELFF
j_gene: TRBJ2-2; abundance: -; v_gene: TRBV19; d_gene: TRBD2; CDR3nt: TGTGCCAGTAGTGAAACGGGACTAGCGTCCGGGGAGCTGTTTTTT; CDR3aa: CASSETGLASGELFF
j_gene: TRBJ1-1; abundance: -; v_gene: TRBV2; d_gene: TRBD1; CDR3nt: TGTGCCAGCAATAGGGGGCCCATGAACACTGAAGCTTTCTTT; CDR3aa: CASNRGPMNTEAFF
j_gene: TRBJ1-2; abundance: -; v_gene: TRBV4-2; d_gene: -; CDR3nt: TGTGCCAGCAGCCGCCCGCCGGACAAGTATGGCTACACCTTC; CDR3aa: CASSRPPDKYGYTF
j_gene: TRBJ1-4; abundance: -; v_gene: TRBV29-1; d_gene: -; CDR3nt: TGCAGCGTTACCCAGGGTAATGAAAAACTGTTTTTT; CDR3aa: CSVTQGNEKLFF
j_gene: TRBJ1-2; abundance: -; v_gene: TRBV7-2; d_gene: -; CDR3nt: TGTGCCAGCAGCGGCCGACTTCCGGGGGGATTGGCTAGCACCTTC; CDR3aa: CASSGRLPGGLASTF
j_gene: TRBJ2-7; abundance: -; v_gene: TRBV7-9; d_gene: -; CDR3nt: TGTGCCAGCAGCTTAGGGACAAAGGAGCAGTACTTC; CDR3aa: CASSLGTKEQYF
j_gene: TRBJ2-2; abundance: -; v_gene: TRBV7-9; d_gene: TRBD2; CDR3nt: TGTGCCAGCAGCCCACTAGCGGCTGGCACCGGGGAGCTGTTTTTT; CDR3aa: CASSPLAAGTGELFF
j_gene: TRBJ1-2; abundance: -; v_gene: TRBV5-1; d_gene: -; CDR3nt: TGCGCCAGCAGCTTGGAGATGGCGAGGGATGGCCACACCTTC; CDR3aa: CASSLEMARDGHTF
j_gene: TRBJ1-2; abundance: once; v_gene: TRBV30; d_gene: -; CDR3nt: TGTGCCTGGGGGGGACACCTGGAAGCTAACTATGGCTACACCTTC; CDR3aa: CAWGGHLEANYGYTF
j_gene: TRBJ2-7; abundance: once; v_gene: TRBV6-1; d_gene: TRBD2; CDR3nt: TGTGCCAGCACAGTGATCAGCGGGAGGGCTGAAGAGCAGTACTTC; CDR3aa: CASTVISGRAEEQYF
j_gene: TRBJ2-7; abundance: -; v_gene: TRBV7-8; d_gene: TRBD2; CDR3nt: TGTGCCAGCAGCTTAGGGTCGGGGGGGGTCTACGAGCAGTACTTC; CDR3aa: CASSLGSGGVYEQYF
j_gene: TRBJ1-2; abundance: -; v_gene: TRBV10-3; d_gene: -; CDR3nt: TGTGCCATCTCACCGGGAGAATATGGCTACACCTTC; CDR3aa: CAISPGEYGYTF
j_gene: TRBJ1-1; abundance: -; v_gene: TRBV5-1; d_gene: -; CDR3nt: TGCGCCAGCAGCTTTGGCCCGACTGAAGCTTTCTTT; CDR3aa: CASSFGPTEAFF
j_gene: TRBJ1-6; abundance: once; v_gene: TRBV6-1; d_gene: TRBD1; CDR3nt: TGTGCCAGCAGTGAAGCGGGACAGGGTGCTGGGACACCCCTCCACTTT; CDR3aa: CASSEAGQGAGTPLHF
j_gene: TRBJ1-1; abundance: -; v_gene: TRBV28; d_gene: -; CDR3nt: TGTGCCAGCAGTTCCGACCCTGAAGCTTTCTTT; CDR3aa: CASSSDPEAFF
j_gene: TRBJ1-1; abundance: -; v_gene: TRBV20-1; d_gene: -; CDR3nt: TGCAGTACAAGCACTGAAGCTTTCTTT; CDR3aa: CSTSTEAFF
j_gene: TRBJ2-7; abundance: -; v_gene: TRBV9; d_gene: -; CDR3nt: TGTGCCAGCAGCGTAGGAGTGGCGGCGCTTTACGAGCAGTACTTC; CDR3aa: CASSVGVAALYEQYF
j_gene: TRBJ1-5; abundance: -; v_gene: TRBV5-8; d_gene: TRBD1; CDR3nt: TGTGCCAGCAGCTTGGGGACAGGATCCAATCAGCCCCAGCATTTT; CDR3aa: CASSLGTGSNQPQHF
j_gene: TRBJ2-3; abundance: -; v_gene: TRBV9; d_gene: -; CDR3nt: TGTGCCAGCAGCTTGGGGGGGCAGGCAACTCGCACAGATACGCAGTATTTT; CDR3aa: CASSLGGQATRTDTQYF
j_gene: TRBJ2-3; abundance: -; v_gene: TRBV11-2; d_gene: TRBD1; CDR3nt: TGTGCCAGCAACACGCCGGGACAGGACTCAGATACGCAGTATTTT; CDR3aa: CASNTPGQDSDTQYF
j_gene: TRBJ2-1; abundance: -; v_gene: TRBV14; d_gene: TRBD2; CDR3nt: TGTGCCAGCAGCCAATCGGCGGGAGGACCCTCCTACAATGAGCAGTTCTTC; CDR3aa: CASSQSAGGPSYNEQFF
j_gene: TRBJ1-1; abundance: few; v_gene: TRBV5-1; d_gene: -; CDR3nt: TGCGCCAGCAGTTCGGACACTGTGAACACTGAAGCTTTCTTT; CDR3aa: CASSSDTVNTEAFF
j_gene: TRBJ1-1; abundance: -; v_gene: TRBV30; d_gene: -; CDR3nt: TGTGCCTGGAGTGTTGGTCCGCTGAACACTGAAGCTTTCTTT; CDR3aa: CAWSVGPLNTEAFF
j_gene: TRBJ1-1; abundance: -; v_gene: TRBV7-2; d_gene: -; CDR3nt: TGTGCCAGCAGCCCTCGGCAGAACACTGAAGCTTTCTTT; CDR3aa: CASSPRQNTEAFF
j_gene: TRBJ1-5; abundance: -; v_gene: TRBV4-2; d_gene: -; CDR3nt: TGTGCCAGCAGCCAGGAGGAAAGGGAAAATCAGCCCCAGCATTTT; CDR3aa: CASSQEERENQPQHF
j_gene: TRBJ1-5; abundance: -; v_gene: TRBV13; d_gene: TRBD1; CDR3nt: TGTGCCAGCAGACTGGGACAGAATAGCAATCAGCCCCAGCATTTT; CDR3aa: CASRLGQNSNQPQHF
j_gene: TRBJ2-4; abundance: -; v_gene: TRBV7-9; d_gene: TRBD2; CDR3nt: TGTGCCAGCAGCTTAGCGGCGGGAGTGGATATTCAGTACTTC; CDR3aa: CASSLAAGVDIQYF
j_gene: TRBJ2-1; abundance: -; v_gene: TRBV6-1; d_gene: -; CDR3nt: TGTGCCAGCACTTCGGGAGAGGGTGAGCAGTTCTTC; CDR3aa: CASTSGEGEQFF
j_gene: TRBJ2-3; abundance: -; v_gene: TRBV5-1; d_gene: TRBD2; CDR3nt: TGCGCCAGCAGAGCTGGGACTAGCTTCATCCGCACAGATACGCAGTATTTT; CDR3aa: CASRAGTSFIRTDTQYF